This TCR beta chain was identified during a study of T cell repertoires in cytomegalovirus infection. TCRdb used MiXCR to reprocess the reads, holding one entry per CDR3 protein. The sample carries 150,000 to 200,000 distinct CDR3 sequences, 13% to 15% recorded once. This clonotype was picked up many times. This CDR3 has 17 residues. Germline loops: CDR1 SGHRS, CDR2 YFSETQ. V was shortened by 4 bases and J by 1 base, with 18 bases between the two germline ends. This clonotype was sampled from a human donor in good health (CMV status not recorded). Some clones in this sample may be carry-over from other donors' samples. The sequenced material came from PBMCs. This sequence joins TRBV5-1 and TRBJ2-4; TRBD1 is a possible D gene (5 bases). The CDR3 here is CASSPVYQGWAKNIQYF. CDR3 bases: TGCGCCAGCAGCCCGGTATATCAGGGCTGGGCCAAAAACATTCAGTACTTC.